A single sample is the source of the 24 T cell receptor beta chains below, sequenced in a study of technical replicates of blood from several donors. Produced via immunoSEQ multiplex PCR; TCRdb's table is partial and in-frame only. Among tens of thousands of clones, about 86% were seen once, and the ten largest hold 5.1%. The sample comprised PBMCs. The receptors originated from a human donor in good health. Some clones in this sample may be carry-over from other donors' samples.

The chain is built from TRBV7-2 and TRBJ1-2; 8 nucleotides agree with TRBD1. Germline V CDR1 and CDR2: SGHTA, FQGNSA. The CDR3 totals 13 residues. J gave up 7 bases and V 5 bases, and 6 bases lay outside the gene matches. The CDR3 nucleotides read TGTGCCAGCAGCCTCGACAGGGGACGTGGCTACACCTTC. Encoded protein: CASSLDRGRGYTF.

The chain recombines TRBV4-2 with TRBJ2-7; D may be TRBD1 (6 bases). The germline V gene has CDR1 LGHNA and CDR2 YNFKEQ. The V and J ends lost 3 bases and 2 bases respectively, with 14 bases between them. CDR3 length equals 15 residues. As DNA, the CDR3 is TGTGCCAGCAGCCATGTCGGGACACAACCCTACGAGCAGTACTTC. Translated, it gives CASSHVGTQPYEQYF.

J is TRBJ1-1 and V is TRBV7-3, with D maybe TRBD1 (5 bases). Trimming cost V 2 bases and J 4 bases, with 8 bases left between them. Germline V gene sequence: CDR1 SGHTA, CDR2 FQGTGA. The CDR3 has 13 residues. The CDR3 region is CASSLWGGTEAFF. In nucleotides, the CDR3 is TGTGCCAGCAGCTTATGGGGGGGCACTGAAGCTTTCTTT.

J is TRBJ2-3 and V is TRBV7-2, with 10 bases fitting TRBD1. V shed 1 base, J shed 3 bases, and the junction held 4 bases outside the gene matches. This CDR3 region has 16 residues. Looked up from germline, CDR1 is SGHTA and CDR2 is FQGNSA. CDR3 bases: TGTGCCAGCAGCTTAGGGGACAGGGGTGGGACAGATACGCAGTATTTT. Residues: CASSLGDRGGTDTQYF.

The chain has TRBV2 and TRBJ2-5; D may be TRBD2 (6 bases). The V and J ends lost 7 bases and 1 base respectively, with 7 bases between them. This CDR3 comprises 12 residues. Per germline, CDR1 SNHLY and CDR2 FYNNEI. DNA of the CDR3: TGTGCCAGCATGGGGGGCCAAGAGACCCAGTACTTC. It translates to CASMGGQETQYF.

V and J are TRBV5-4 and TRBJ2-1; D is unresolved. Germline loops: CDR1 SGHNT, CDR2 YYREEE (reference sequence). The ends were cut back, 4 bases at V and 5 bases at J, with 10 bases in the middle. CDR3 length equals 13 residues. Here the CDR3 reads CASSATDHNEQFF. The CDR3 DNA sequence: TGTGCCAGCAGCGCCACTGATCACAATGAGCAGTTCTTC.

The gene calls are TRBV7-8 and TRBJ2-7, with D possibly matching TRBD2 (5 bases). The CDR3 runs to 15 residues. V gave up 3 bases and J gave up 0 bases, with 12 bases separating them. Per the germline V gene, CDR1 is SGHVS and CDR2 is FQNEAQ. CDR3 sequence (DNA): TGTGCCAGCAGCTTGCCGGGGTGGGCCTCCTACGAGCAGTACTTC. This gives the protein CASSLPGWASYEQYF.

CDR3 sequence: CASSLDSGSNSPLHF. CDR3 nucleotides: TGTGCCAGCAGCTTAGATTCAGGGTCAAATTCACCCCTCCACTTT. The rearrangement uses TRBV7-2 and TRBJ1-6; possibly TRBD1 for D (5 bases). Germline V gene sequence: CDR1 SGHTA, CDR2 FQGNSA. Trimming removed 1 base at V and 7 bases at J, with 11 bases between. The CDR3 spans 15 residues. Full variable domain (rest looked up from reference TRBV7-2 and TRBJ1-6): GAGVSQSPSNKVTEKGKDVELRCDPISGHTALYWYRQSLGQGLEFLIYFQGNSAPDKSGLPSDRFSAERTGGSVSTLTIQRTQQEDSAVYLCASSLDSGSNSPLHFGNGTRLTVT.

This clone was counted only a few times. The chain's CDR3 is CASSFGQPNQPQHF. The DNA for the CDR3 is TGTGCCAGCAGTTTCGGACAGCCCAATCAGCCCCAGCATTTT. The V and J genes are TRBV27 and TRBJ1-5, with TRBD1 as a possible D gene (6 bases). Looked up from germline, CDR1 is MNHEY and CDR2 is SMNVEV (reference sequence). The CDR3 length is 14 residues. Between the trimmed V and J ends, which lost 3 bases and 3 bases, there was a span of 9 bases.

This chain uses TRBV7-2 with TRBJ2-7; TRBD1 aligns across 7 bases. CDR1 SGHTA and CDR2 FQGNSA come from the germline V gene. This CDR3 comprises 14 residues. Trimming cost V 0 bases and J 5 bases; bases outside gene matches: 4. CDR3 sequence (DNA): TGTGCCAGCAGCTTAGCGACAGGGAGTCACGAGCAGTACTTC. This gives the protein CASSLATGSHEQYF.

A few counts support this clone. The rearrangement links TRBV7-9 to TRBJ2-1; tentative D call: TRBD1 (6 bases). This CDR3 region has 13 residues. Germline values: CDR1 SEHNR, CDR2 FQNEAQ (reference sequence). The V end was cut by 3 bases, the J end by 5 bases, with 8 bases between. The CDR3 sequence is CASSLTGDNEQFF. Written as DNA, the CDR3 is TGTGCCAGCAGCTTGACAGGTGACAATGAGCAGTTCTTC.

V usage is TRBV4-1 and J usage is TRBJ1-2, with D uncertain. V was shortened by 1 base and J by 4 bases, with 10 bases between the two germline ends. The CDR3 is made up of 14 amino acids. Germline V gives CDR1 MGHRA, CDR2 YSYEKL. CDR3: CASSQVGGSYGYTF. In nucleotides, the CDR3 is TGCGCCAGCAGCCAAGTAGGAGGGAGCTATGGCTACACCTTC.

This clone was recorded a few times. The rearrangement uses TRBV2 and TRBJ1-1; D is possibly TRBD1 (5 bases). Between the trimmed V and J ends, which lost 7 bases and 2 bases, there was a span of 11 bases. Germline-derived CDR1 and CDR2 are SNHLY and FYNNEI. There are 13 residues in the CDR3. This chain's CDR3 is CASNRQTNTEAFF. CDR3 in DNA: TGTGCCAGCAATAGACAGACCAACACTGAAGCTTTCTTT.

The chain has TRBV4-2 and TRBJ2-2; 7 positions agree with TRBD1. The CDR3 extends over 17 amino acids. Trimming cost V 6 bases and J 0 bases; bases outside gene matches: 10. Germline assignment: CDR1 LGHNA and CDR2 YNFKEQ. The CDR3 loop reads CASRVEGGAANTGELFF. The CDR3 DNA follows: TGTGCCAGCAGGGTAGAAGGGGGCGCCGCGAACACCGGGGAGCTGTTTTTT.

This chain joins TRBV4-3 and TRBJ1-2; D might be TRBD1 (6 bases). Between the trimmed V and J ends, which lost 0 bases and 10 bases, there was a span of 18 bases. Germline-derived CDR1 and CDR2 are LGHNA and YSLEER. This CDR3 contains 15 residues. The CDR3 spells CASSQDWRGQTNYTF. DNA for the CDR3: TGCGCCAGCAGCCAAGATTGGCGTGGACAGACAAACTACACCTTC.

This sequence joins TRBV6-6 and TRBJ1-3; no clear D gene. This CDR3 is built from 12 residues. The germline gives CDR1 MNHNY, CDR2 SVGAGI (reference sequence). The V end lost 6 bases, the J end lost 4 bases, and 7 bases lay between the germline ends. CDR3 region: CASSREGNTIYF. CDR3 sequence (DNA): TGTGCCAGCAGCCGGGAAGGAAACACCATATATTTT.

The CDR3 DNA reads as TGTGCCAGCAGCTTAGCACAGGGCTATAATTCACCCCTCCACTTT. It translates to CASSLAQGYNSPLHF. The chain couples TRBV7-9 to TRBJ1-6, with D possibly TRBD1 on 6 matching bases. Trimming stripped 0 bases from V and 3 bases from J, with 6 bases between. There are 15 residues in the CDR3. Germline V lookup: CDR1 SEHNR, CDR2 FQNEAQ (reference sequence). Complete variable domain (other parts from reference TRBV7-9 and TRBJ1-6): DTGVSQNPRHKITKRGQNVTFRCDPISEHNRLYWYRQTLGQGPEFLTYFQNEAQLEKSRLLSDRFSAERPKGSFSTLEIQRTEQGDSAMYLCASSLAQGYNSPLHFGNGTRLTVT.

The table lists this clone with a few counts. This chain joins TRBV28 and TRBJ1-2; a weak D match, TRBD1 (5 bases). V lost 6 bases and J lost 3, with 14 bases in between. This CDR3 has 14 residues. Germline CDR1 reads MDHEN; CDR2 reads SYDVKM. CDR3 in amino acids: CASRVGGGHYGYTF. CDR3 nucleotides: TGTGCCAGCAGGGTTGGCGGGGGACACTATGGCTACACCTTC.

V usage is TRBV5-5 and J usage is TRBJ1-1; no firm D call. The germline gives CDR1 SGHKS, CDR2 YYEKEE (reference sequence). The CDR3 sequence is 14 residues long. Trimming took off 5 bases at V and 0 bases at J, with 11 bases between the two ends. The CDR3 protein is CASRPGLLNTEAFF. In DNA, the CDR3 is TGTGCCAGCAGACCAGGACTCCTGAACACTGAAGCTTTCTTT.

V and J are TRBV5-1 and TRBJ2-7, with a weak D call TRBD1 (5 bases). The CDR3 has 12 amino acids. The V gene lost 0 bases and the J gene lost 7 bases, with 8 bases spanning the gap. CDR1 is SGHRS and CDR2 is YFSETQ in the germline V gene. The CDR3 nucleotides are TGCGCCAGCAGCTTGGGACCAGGGGAGCAGTACTTC. It translates to CASSLGPGEQYF.

This chain joins TRBV18 and TRBJ1-2; 7 positions match TRBD1. This CDR3 has 14 amino acids. Germline CDR1 and CDR2: KGHSH and LQKENI. V shed 3 bases and J 3 bases; nucleotides not matched to a gene: 4. The CDR3, as DNA: TGTGCCAGCTCACCCTTCGGGACAGACTATGGCTACACCTTC. This translates into CASSPFGTDYGYTF.

The chain joins TRBV11-2 to TRBJ2-7; D is undetermined. CDR1 and CDR2 from the germline V gene are SGHAT and FQNNGV. V shed 2 bases and J shed 0 bases, with 11 bases lying between them. The CDR3 has 15 amino acids. CDR3 sequence: CASSLYYPGSYEQYF. DNA of the CDR3: TGTGCCAGCAGCTTATATTACCCCGGCTCCTACGAGCAGTACTTC.

The J gene is TRBJ2-6, the V gene TRBV19, with D uncertain. CDR3 length: 12 residues. The germline CDR1 and CDR2 sequences are LNHDA and SQIVND (reference sequence). Trimming stripped 8 bases from V and 5 bases from J, with 7 bases between. This CDR3 reads CASAQRANVLTF. The CDR3 nucleotides read TGTGCCAGTGCGCAAAGGGCCAACGTCCTGACTTTC.

The chain recombines TRBV4-3 with TRBJ1-2; 7 bases fit TRBD1. V was clipped by 1 base and J by 6 bases; unmatched bases: 5. Germline V gives CDR1 LGHNA, CDR2 YSLEER. This CDR3 spans 14 amino acids. CDR3 residues: CASSQGETGDGYTF. In nucleotides, the CDR3 is TGCGCCAGCAGCCAAGGGGAAACAGGGGATGGCTACACCTTC.